Presented here are 15 T cell receptor beta chains from one specimen sequenced in a study of breast tumors, draining lymph nodes, adjacent tissues. TCRdb ran MiXCR on the multiplex PCR reads and lists one entry per CDR3 protein. The table shows some 49,000 distinct CDR3 sequences, with 23% occurring only once. The sequenced sample was breast tumor tissue. The receptors were gathered from a female donor with breast cancer. Some clones in this sample may be carry-over from other donors' samples.

This clonotype was observed many times. The chain joins TRBV11-2 to TRBJ1-2; D uncertain. V was cut by 0 bases and J by 4 bases, with 3 bases left in between. This CDR3 has 12 residues. Germline assignment: CDR1 SGHAT and CDR2 FQNNGV. The CDR3: CASSLDLYGYTF. CDR3 sequence (DNA): TGTGCCAGCAGCTTAGACCTCTATGGCTACACCTTC.

This clonotype was counted many times. CDR3 sequence (DNA): TGTGCCAGCAGCTCCCATGGGAGACAGAGTAATTCACCCCTCCACTTT. Translated, it gives CASSSHGRQSNSPLHF. V gene TRBV7-9 combines with J gene TRBJ1-6; D possibly corresponds to TRBD1 (5 bases). Germline V gene sequence: CDR1 SEHNR, CDR2 FQNEAQ (reference sequence). Trimming stripped 4 bases from V and 6 bases from J, with 16 bases between. The CDR3 is made up of 16 amino acids. Using reference TRBV7-9 and TRBJ1-6 for the parts outside the CDR3, the full variable domain is DTGVSQNPRHKITKRGQNVTFRCDPISEHNRLYWYRQTLGQGPEFLTYFQNEAQLEKSRLLSDRFSAERPKGSFSTLEIQRTEQGDSAMYLCASSSHGRQSNSPLHFGNGTRLTVT.

There are many counts of this clonotype. The rearrangement joins TRBV10-3 to TRBJ2-7, with D hard to call. Trimming took 0 bases from V and 2 from J, leaving 8 bases between them. The CDR3 has 14 amino acids. The V gene's germline CDR1 is ENHRY and CDR2 SYGVKD. The CDR3 sequence is CAISESGSPYEQYF. CDR3 sequence (DNA): TGTGCCATCAGTGAGTCTGGCAGCCCCTACGAGCAGTACTTC.

The gene calls are TRBV2 and TRBJ2-4; maybe TRBD2 (5 bases). V dropped 4 bases and J dropped 4 bases, with 11 bases sitting between them. Germline V CDR1 and CDR2: SNHLY, FYNNEI. The CDR3 is 14 amino acids. This chain's CDR3 is CASSVGGQKNIQYF. CDR3 bases: TGTGCCAGCAGTGTAGGCGGGCAAAAAAACATTCAGTACTTC.

This clonotype appeared many times. The chain is built from TRBV19 and TRBJ2-3; 9 bases map to TRBD1. The CDR3 length is 18 residues. Per the germline V gene, CDR1 is LNHDA and CDR2 is SQIVND (reference sequence). The trim removed 4 bases at V and 8 bases at J, leaving 19 bases unmatched. The CDR3 spells CASSTLDPGTGRLGTQYF. CDR3 nucleotides: TGTGCCAGTAGTACCCTCGATCCCGGGACAGGGAGATTGGGTACGCAGTATTTT.

This clonotype was recorded many times. CDR3 loop: CASSLGGGSSQDEKLFF. For the CDR3, the DNA is TGTGCCAGCAGCTTGGGGGGAGGGAGCAGTCAGGATGAAAAACTGTTTTTT. The rearrangement uses TRBV5-4 and TRBJ1-4, with D unclear. Trimming shortened V by 0 bases and J by 6 bases, and 18 bases separated the two germline ends. CDR1 is SGHNT, CDR2 YYREEE, per germline (reference sequence). The CDR3 is 17 residues long.

This clonotype was detected many times. The chain employs TRBV30 and TRBJ1-3, with D tentatively TRBD1 (6 bases). CDR1 and CDR2 (germline): GTSNPN, SVGIG (reference sequence). V was clipped by 4 bases and J by 0 bases, with 13 bases between them. This CDR3 region has 15 residues. The CDR3: CAWTGGGSSGNTIYF. The CDR3 coding sequence is TGTGCCTGGACGGGAGGGGGAAGCTCTGGAAACACCATATATTTT.

This clonotype was recorded at least ten times. J is TRBJ1-2 and V is TRBV5-4; 8 bases map to TRBD1. CDR3 size: 16 residues. V shed 1 base and J 8 bases; nucleotides not matched to a gene: 13. Germline V gene data show CDR1 as SGHNT and CDR2 as YYREEE (reference sequence). The CDR3 reads CASSLTTGGRIGGYTF. The CDR3 DNA reads TGTGCCAGCAGCTTGACTACAGGGGGAAGGATAGGAGGCTACACCTTC.

The rearrangement joins TRBV28 to TRBJ1-5; 7 bases fit TRBD1. The CDR3 sequence is 16 residues long. Germline CDR1 MDHEN, CDR2 SYDVKM. V trimming: 3 bases; J trimming: 6 bases; junction bases outside the gene matches: 11. Written as DNA, the CDR3 is TGTGCCAGCAGTTTTAGATCGACAGGGATTGGTCAGCCCCAGCATTTT. Translating gives CASSFRSTGIGQPQHF.

This clonotype was counted many times. The V call is TRBV5-1, the J call TRBJ2-7; weak D call: TRBD1 (5 bases). This CDR3 is 15 amino acids long. V gave up 0 bases and J gave up 0 bases, with 10 bases separating them. In germline, CDR1 is SGHRS, CDR2 YFSETQ. For the CDR3, the DNA is TGCGCCAGCAGCTTGGTAGGGGCCATCTCCTACGAGCAGTACTTC. It codes for CASSLVGAISYEQYF.

This clonotype was observed once. The V gene is TRBV9, the J gene TRBJ2-1; TRBD2 matches at 7 bases. V trimming: 5 bases; J trimming: 8 bases; junction bases outside the gene matches: 16. From germline, CDR1 is SGDLS and CDR2 YYNGEE. The CDR3 runs 16 residues. Written as DNA, the CDR3 is TGTGCCAGCAGTTATCCCCTGGGGGACTATGAGTATGAGCAGTTCTTC. Translated, it gives CASSYPLGDYEYEQFF.

There are many counts of this clonotype. The chain employs TRBV6-6 and TRBJ2-5; 13 bases are shared with TRBD2. This CDR3 has 17 amino acids. CDR1 is MNHNY, CDR2 SVGAGI, per germline (reference sequence). The J segment lost 0 bases and the V segment lost 7 bases, leaving 8 bases of the junction unmatched. CDR3 DNA: TGTGCCAGCACCAGGACTAGCGGGGGCGTGTACCAAGAGACCCAGTACTTC. Its protein product is CASTRTSGGVYQETQYF.

By sample share, this clonotype is medium-sized. This chain joins TRBV11-2 and TRBJ1-4, with 7 bases identical to TRBD1. The CDR3 extends over 14 amino acids. Looked up from germline, CDR1 is SGHAT and CDR2 is FQNNGV. V was pared by 5 bases and J by 4 bases, with 4 bases of the junction left unmatched. The chain's CDR3 is CASSPGQLNEKLFF. The DNA for the CDR3 is TGTGCCAGCAGCCCGGGACAGCTTAATGAAAAACTGTTTTTT.

This clonotype was recorded at least ten times. The chain uses TRBV2 and TRBJ1-5; 8 bases map to TRBD1. Germline-derived CDR1 and CDR2 are SNHLY and FYNNEI. V lost 4 bases to trimming and J lost 3 bases; unmatched junction nucleotides: 8. This CDR3 has 16 residues. The CDR3 nucleotides are TGTGCCAGCAGTGGGGGGGGGACAGGTTACAATCAGCCCCAGCATTTT. Its translation is CASSGGGTGYNQPQHF.

This clonotype was picked up many times. The rearrangement links TRBV30 to TRBJ1-6, with 7 positions matching TRBD1. This CDR3 contains 13 residues. The J segment lost 9 bases and the V segment lost 4 bases, leaving 6 bases of the junction unmatched. The germline CDR1 and CDR2 sequences are GTSNPN and SVGIG (reference sequence). CDR3 loop: CAWTGTAGSPLHF. The CDR3, as DNA: TGTGCCTGGACTGGGACAGCCGGTTCACCCCTCCACTTT.